Below, 25 T cell receptor beta chains from the same sample are listed, as sequenced in a study of radiotherapy plus CTLA-4 blockade in lung cancer. The method was immunoSEQ multiplex PCR; TCRdb's version includes in-frame clones alone and lacks a portion of them. This table holds tens of thousands of clones, roughly 77% found once. This sample comprised peripheral blood, obtained from a patient treated with radiotherapy plus ipilimumab. These receptors originate from a human donor with non-small cell lung cancer who had a complete response to radiotherapy plus ipilimumab.

The chain links TRBV7-6 to TRBJ2-7, with a possible D match to TRBD2 (5 bases). CDR3 length equals 12 residues. Trimming stripped 5 bases from V and 2 bases from J, with 7 bases between. From germline, CDR1 is SGHVS and CDR2 FNYEAQ. The CDR3 is CASSAGPYEQYF. DNA for the CDR3: TGTGCCAGCAGCGCGGGCCCCTACGAGCAGTACTTC.

The DNA for the CDR3 is TGTGCCAGTACCAGCGCCCCCGCCCACGGCTACACCTTC. Protein sequence: CASTSAPAHGYTF. The chain uses TRBV19 and TRBJ1-2; D gene uncertain. The CDR3 length is 13 residues. Germline lookup yields CDR1 LNHDA and CDR2 SQIVND (reference sequence). V was trimmed by 7 bases and J by 8 bases, leaving 17 bases between them.

The rearrangement uses TRBV5-1 and TRBJ1-1, with 9 bases identical to TRBD1. The V gene's germline CDR1 is SGHRS and CDR2 YFSETQ. V gave up 4 bases and J gave up 5 bases; unmatched junction bases: 6. The CDR3 length is 14 residues. CDR3 in amino acids: CASSSDRGETEAFF. CDR3 in DNA: TGCGCCAGCAGCAGTGACAGGGGGGAAACTGAAGCTTTCTTT.

V gene TRBV5-4 combines with J gene TRBJ2-7; 7 nucleotides match TRBD2. Germline assignment: CDR1 SGHNT and CDR2 YYREEE (reference sequence). The junction had 9 bases not matched to a gene; V was cut back by 4 bases and J by 2 bases. The length of the CDR3 is 15 residues. CDR3 coding DNA: TGTGCCAGCAGCACAATCGGGACTACCACCTACGAGCAGTACGTC. It yields the protein CASSTIGTTTYEQYV.

V is TRBV2 and J is TRBJ1-2, with a tentative D call TRBD1 (5 bases). The CDR3 has 14 residues. From germline, CDR1 is SNHLY and CDR2 FYNNEI. Trimming took 5 bases from V and 2 from J, leaving 12 bases between them. Here the CDR3 reads CASSRGNKNYGYTF. The CDR3 bases are TGTGCCAGCAGTAGGGGTAATAAAAACTATGGCTACACCTTC.

This rearrangement joins TRBV19 to TRBJ1-5; D not certain. The length of the CDR3 is 14 residues. Per the germline V gene, CDR1 is LNHDA and CDR2 is SQIVND (reference sequence). The V gene lost 6 bases and the J gene lost 4 bases, with 13 bases spanning the gap. The CDR3, as DNA: TGTGCCAGTAGCAAAGGAGGCGGGAATCAGCCCCAGCATTTT. Translating gives CASSKGGGNQPQHF.

This clone was detected only once. The V gene is TRBV15, the J gene TRBJ2-2, with 7 positions matching TRBD1. Germline V gene sequence: CDR1 LNHNV, CDR2 YYDKDF (reference sequence). The length of the CDR3 is 18 residues. With 3 bases clipped from V and 1 base from J, the junction kept 11 bases outside the gene matches. CDR3 loop: CATSRPETGTENTGELFF. CDR3 sequence (DNA): TGTGCCACCAGCAGGCCCGAGACAGGGACAGAGAACACCGGGGAGCTGTTTTTT.

The chain couples TRBV18 to TRBJ1-3; the D gene is possibly TRBD1 (6 bases). CDR1 and CDR2 (germline): KGHSH, LQKENI. The CDR3 sequence is 15 residues long. Deletions cut 5 bases from V and 4 bases from J, with 15 bases between. The CDR3 bases are TGTGCCAGCTCAGATCTTGACAGGTCGGGAAACACCATATATTTT. Encoded protein: CASSDLDRSGNTIYF.

This sequence joins TRBV7-2 and TRBJ2-3; 10 bases fit TRBD2. CDR3 length equals 18 residues. Germline lookup yields CDR1 SGHTA and CDR2 FQGNSA. Unmatched junction bases numbered 12, after V lost 4 bases and J lost 2 bases. CDR3 bases: TGTGCCAGCAGCTCCCCGGCCAGCGGGGGGGGCTACACAGATACGCAGTATTTT. Its protein product is CASSSPASGGGYTDTQYF.

The chain couples TRBV27 to TRBJ1-6, with 11 positions matching TRBD1. Germline lookup yields CDR1 MNHEY and CDR2 SMNVEV (reference sequence). With V trimmed by 6 bases and J by 10 bases, 8 bases remained unmatched. CDR3 size: 15 residues. The CDR3 is CASSGDRGNRSPLHF. CDR3 in DNA: TGTGCCAGCAGCGGGGACAGGGGGAATAGGTCACCCCTCCACTTT.

V and J are TRBV5-6 and TRBJ1-3; D call uncertain. From germline, CDR1 is SGHDT and CDR2 YYEEEE. V gave up 4 bases and J gave up 0 bases, with 11 bases separating them. This CDR3 is 15 amino acids long. The CDR3 coding sequence is TGTGCCAGCAGCCGCGCGGGGTACTCTGGAAACACCATATATTTT. As protein: CASSRAGYSGNTIYF.

This clone was detected only a few times. V gene TRBV7-2 combines with J gene TRBJ2-2, with D hard to call. Trimming stripped 0 bases from V and 7 bases from J, with 6 bases between. The CDR3 runs to 13 residues. Germline V lookup: CDR1 SGHTA, CDR2 FQGNSA. CDR3 DNA: TGTGCCAGCAGCTTAGCGCGGAACGGGGAGCTGTTTTTT. Translation gives CASSLARNGELFF.

The rearrangement links TRBV28 to TRBJ2-5, with 7 bases fitting TRBD2. Germline V gene lookup returns CDR1 MDHEN and CDR2 SYDVKM. CDR3 length: 17 residues. With V trimmed by 5 bases and J by 2 bases, 14 bases remained unmatched. The CDR3 sequence is CASSPPGDLGGQETQYF. The CDR3 DNA sequence: TGTGCCAGCAGTCCCCCGGGGGACTTGGGAGGGCAAGAGACCCAGTACTTC. Together with reference TRBV28 and TRBJ2-5, the CDR3 gives the full variable domain: DVKVTQSSRYLVKRTGEKVFLECVQDMDHENMFWYRQDPGLGLRLIYFSYDVKMKEKGDIPEGYSVSREKKERFSLILESASTNQTSMYLCASSPPGDLGGQETQYFGPGTRLLVL.

This rearrangement joins TRBV4-1 to TRBJ1-5; no reliable D call. The CDR3 loop spans 15 amino acids. V lost 0 bases to trimming and J lost 6 bases, with 12 bases between them. Germline CDR1 is MGHRA and CDR2 is YSYEKL. CDR3 in amino acids: CASSQDPQEVQPQHF. DNA for the CDR3: TGCGCCAGCAGCCAAGATCCCCAGGAGGTTCAGCCCCAGCATTTT.

There are a few counts of this clone. CDR3 protein: CASSPAGGSSTDTQYF. CDR3 in DNA: TGTGCCAGCAGCCCGGCGGGCGGATCTAGCACAGATACGCAGTATTTT. The V and J genes are TRBV11-3 and TRBJ2-3, with D perhaps TRBD2 (5 bases). The V gene's germline CDR1 is SGHNT and CDR2 YENEEA. The CDR3 extends over 16 amino acids. V lost 5 bases to trimming and J lost 0 bases, with 15 bases between them.

The V and J genes are TRBV7-2 and TRBJ1-1; perhaps TRBD1 as D (6 bases). V was pared by 5 bases and J by 1 base, with 11 bases between. The CDR3 spans 14 residues. The germline V gene encodes CDR1 SGHTA and CDR2 FQGNSA. This CDR3 is CASSLMDRNTEAFF. The CDR3 DNA follows: TGTGCCAGCAGCCTCATGGACAGGAACACTGAAGCTTTCTTT. The full variable domain, with the rest looked up from reference TRBV7-2 and TRBJ1-1, is GAGVSQSPSNKVTEKGKDVELRCDPISGHTALYWYRQSLGQGLEFLIYFQGNSAPDKSGLPSDRFSAERTGGSVSTLTIQRTQQEDSAVYLCASSLMDRNTEAFFGQGTRLTVV.

The chain carries TRBV28 and TRBJ1-1; D not resolved. CDR1 and CDR2 (germline): MDHEN, SYDVKM. Trimming pared 2 bases from V and 7 bases from J, leaving 11 bases between. The CDR3 length is 13 residues. In nucleotides, the CDR3 is TGTGCCAGCAGTTTAAACCAGGCGAGTGAAGCTTTCTTT. It encodes CASSLNQASEAFF. Full variable domain (outside the CDR3, taken from reference TRBV28 and TRBJ1-1): DVKVTQSSRYLVKRTGEKVFLECVQDMDHENMFWYRQDPGLGLRLIYFSYDVKMKEKGDIPEGYSVSREKKERFSLILESASTNQTSMYLCASSLNQASEAFFGQGTRLTVV.

The chain recombines TRBV19 with TRBJ1-2; 7 bases are shared with TRBD1. V lost 5 bases, J lost 7 bases, and 4 bases stayed unmatched. Germline CDR1 is LNHDA and CDR2 is SQIVND (reference sequence). CDR3 size: 12 residues. The DNA for the CDR3 is TGTGCCAGTAGTCCCGGGACAGTTGGCTACACCTTC. As protein: CASSPGTVGYTF. Complete variable domain (other parts from reference TRBV19 and TRBJ1-2): DGGITQSPKYLFRKEGQNVTLSCEQNLNHDAMYWYRQDPGQGLRLIYYSQIVNDFQKGDIAEGYSVSREKKESFPLTVTSAQKNPTAFYLCASSPGTVGYTFGSGTRLTVV.

The chain uses TRBV2 and TRBJ2-7; 9 bases line up with TRBD1. CDR1 and CDR2 (germline): SNHLY, FYNNEI. The CDR3 has 15 residues. With 7 bases clipped from V and 12 bases from J, the junction kept 19 bases outside the gene matches. The CDR3 region has the DNA TGTGCCAGCACCTTTTCCCGGGACAGGGTTTCGTTTGGGTACTTC. This encodes CASTFSRDRVSFGYF.

The CDR3 loop reads CASSVGLAAGGSYEQYF. CDR3 nucleotide sequence: TGTGCCAGCAGCGTTGGACTAGCGGCAGGAGGATCCTACGAGCAGTACTTC. V is TRBV9 and J is TRBJ2-7, with 10 bases that match TRBD2. Germline trimming cut 2 bases from V and 1 base from J; bases unmatched to any gene: 9. CDR1 is SGDLS and CDR2 is YYNGEE in the germline V gene. The CDR3 sequence is 17 residues long.

This rearrangement joins TRBV6-6 to TRBJ1-1; D might be TRBD1 (6 bases). Trimming took 3 bases from V and 0 from J, leaving 14 bases between them. CDR3 size: 16 residues. Germline CDR1 reads MNHNY; CDR2 reads SVGAGI (reference sequence). The CDR3 protein is CASSYAQGMMNTEAFF. CDR3 nucleotide sequence: TGTGCCAGCAGTTATGCGCAGGGGATGATGAACACTGAAGCTTTCTTT.

V usage is TRBV5-1 and J usage is TRBJ2-5; tentatively, D is TRBD1 (6 bases). V was cut by 3 bases and J by 2 bases, with 11 bases left in between. The length of the CDR3 is 14 residues. Germline CDR1 reads SGHRS; CDR2 reads YFSETQ. CDR3 residues: CASSSLTGQETQYF. The CDR3 nucleotides read TGCGCCAGCAGCTCGCTAACAGGGCAAGAGACCCAGTACTTC.

The CDR3 DNA is TGTGCCAGCAGTGAAAGTGGGGGAGGGGTAGAGACCCAGTACTTC. It codes for CASSESGGGVETQYF. V is TRBV2 and J is TRBJ2-5; 7 bases fit TRBD2. The CDR3 covers 15 residues. Germline V gene data show CDR1 as SNHLY and CDR2 as FYNNEI. V lost 2 bases and J lost 4; bases outside the gene matches: 7.

In the case of this clone: The junction differs from germline at one of its ends, possibly a read error. The gene calls are TRBV15 and TRBJ2-5; D ambiguous. Per the germline V gene, CDR1 is LNHNV and CDR2 is YYDKDF (reference sequence). This CDR3 region has 10 residues. DNA for the CDR3: TGTGCCACCAGCAGAGCTATCCAAAACTTC. Its translation is CATSRAIQNF.

The rearrangement links TRBV15 to TRBJ1-2; the match to TRBD1 covers 10 bases. The V gene's germline CDR1 is LNHNV and CDR2 YYDKDF (reference sequence). This CDR3 contains 18 residues. With V trimmed by 3 bases and J by 1 base, 11 bases remained unmatched. CDR3 sequence: CATSRIGGGQGGNYGYTF. DNA for the CDR3: TGTGCCACCAGCAGGATCGGGGGTGGACAGGGGGGTAACTATGGCTACACCTTC.